This T cell receptor beta chain comes out of a study of blood T cell repertoires in COVID-19. About the research overall: Sample material is recorded as cDNA or gDNA derived from T cells, B-cell-depleted T cells, or PBMCs.

The CDR3 is 15 amino acids. Trimming removed 4 bases from V and 8 bases from J; junction bases left unmatched: 11. The germline CDR1 and CDR2 sequences are LNHDA and SQIVND (reference sequence). Data came from immunoSEQ multiplex PCR; TCRdb stores just in-frame clones and leaves some out. This table has some 150,000 clones, over 80% appearing once. The rearrangement uses TRBV19 and TRBJ1-1; 9 bases are shared with TRBD1. This receptor was taken from a middle-aged woman with active or convalescent COVID-19. Sequenced material: peripheral blood. This CDR3 reads CASSTPDRGRREAFF. The CDR3 DNA sequence: TGTGCCAGTAGTACCCCCGACAGGGGGAGGCGGGAAGCTTTCTTT. Full variable domain (outside the CDR3, taken from reference TRBV19 and TRBJ1-1): DGGITQSPKYLFRKEGQNVTLSCEQNLNHDAMYWYRQDPGQGLRLIYYSQIVNDFQKGDIAEGYSVSREKKESFPLTVTSAQKNPTAFYLCASSTPDRGRREAFFGQGTRLTVV.